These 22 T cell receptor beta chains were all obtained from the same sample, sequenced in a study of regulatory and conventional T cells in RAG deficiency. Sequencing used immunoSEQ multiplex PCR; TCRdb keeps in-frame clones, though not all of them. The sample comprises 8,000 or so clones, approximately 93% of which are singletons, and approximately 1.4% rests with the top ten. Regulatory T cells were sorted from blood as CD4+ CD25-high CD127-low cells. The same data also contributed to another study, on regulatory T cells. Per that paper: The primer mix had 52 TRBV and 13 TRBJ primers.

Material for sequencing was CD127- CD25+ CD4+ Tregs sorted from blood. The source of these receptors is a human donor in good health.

Here the CDR3 reads CASSVVSGRGGTGELFF. CDR3 sequence (DNA): TGTGCCAGCAGCGTAGTGAGTGGGAGGGGGGGCACCGGGGAGCTGTTTTTT. J is TRBJ2-2 and V is TRBV9; D might be TRBD2 (7 bases). The CDR3 consists of 17 residues. Trimming shortened V by 0 bases and J by 4 bases, and 16 bases separated the two germline ends. CDR1 is SGDLS, CDR2 YYNGEE, per germline.

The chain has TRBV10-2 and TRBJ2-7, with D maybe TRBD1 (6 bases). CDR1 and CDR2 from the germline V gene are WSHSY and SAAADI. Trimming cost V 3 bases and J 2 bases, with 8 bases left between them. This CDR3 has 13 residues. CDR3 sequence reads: CASSDRTAYEQYF. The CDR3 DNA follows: TGCGCCAGCAGTGATAGGACAGCCTACGAGCAGTACTTC.

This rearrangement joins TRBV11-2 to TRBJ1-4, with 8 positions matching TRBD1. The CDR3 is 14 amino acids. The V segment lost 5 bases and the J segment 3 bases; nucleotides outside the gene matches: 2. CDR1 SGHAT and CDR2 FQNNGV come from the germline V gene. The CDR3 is CASSRTGPNEKLFF. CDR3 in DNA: TGTGCCAGCAGCCGGACAGGGCCTAATGAAAAACTGTTTTTT.

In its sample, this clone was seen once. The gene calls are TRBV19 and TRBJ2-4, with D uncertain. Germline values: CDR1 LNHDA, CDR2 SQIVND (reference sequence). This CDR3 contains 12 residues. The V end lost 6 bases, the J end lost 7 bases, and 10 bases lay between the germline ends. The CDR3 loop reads CASRDLANIQYF. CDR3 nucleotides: TGTGCCAGTAGAGATCTTGCGAACATTCAGTACTTC.

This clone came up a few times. CDR3 in amino acids: CASSRGVGNTIYF. In DNA form, the CDR3 reads TGTGCCAGCAGCCGCGGTGTGGGAAACACCATATATTTT. The chain employs TRBV5-6 and TRBJ1-3; no reliable D call. There are 13 residues in the CDR3. CDR1 SGHDT and CDR2 YYEEEE come from the germline V gene. V dropped 4 bases and J dropped 4 bases, with 9 bases sitting between them.

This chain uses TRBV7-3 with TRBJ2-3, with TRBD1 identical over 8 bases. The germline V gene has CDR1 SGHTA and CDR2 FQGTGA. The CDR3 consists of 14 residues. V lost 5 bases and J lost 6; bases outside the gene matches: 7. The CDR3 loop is CASSPSGGVDTQYF. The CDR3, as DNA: TGTGCCAGCAGCCCCTCAGGGGGCGTCGATACGCAGTATTTT.

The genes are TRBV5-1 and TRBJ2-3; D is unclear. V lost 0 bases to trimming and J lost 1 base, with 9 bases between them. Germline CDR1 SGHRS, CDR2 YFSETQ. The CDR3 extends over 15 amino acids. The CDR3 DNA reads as TGCGCCAGCAGCTTGGCCACTTTTGGCACAGATACGCAGTATTTT. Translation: CASSLATFGTDTQYF.

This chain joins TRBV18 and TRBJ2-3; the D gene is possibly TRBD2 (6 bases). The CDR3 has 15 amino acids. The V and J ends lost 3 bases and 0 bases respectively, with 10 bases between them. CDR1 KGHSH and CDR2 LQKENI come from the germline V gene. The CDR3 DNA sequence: TGTGCCAGCTCACCCGGGGGACCCAGCACAGATACGCAGTATTTT. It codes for CASSPGGPSTDTQYF.

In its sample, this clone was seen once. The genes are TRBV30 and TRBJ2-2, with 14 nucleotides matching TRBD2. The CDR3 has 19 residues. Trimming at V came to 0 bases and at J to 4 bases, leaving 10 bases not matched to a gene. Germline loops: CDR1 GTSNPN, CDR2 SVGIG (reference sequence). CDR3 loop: CAWSVSWGLAGAATGELFF. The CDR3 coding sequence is TGTGCCTGGAGTGTCAGTTGGGGACTAGCGGGAGCGGCCACCGGGGAGCTGTTTTTT.

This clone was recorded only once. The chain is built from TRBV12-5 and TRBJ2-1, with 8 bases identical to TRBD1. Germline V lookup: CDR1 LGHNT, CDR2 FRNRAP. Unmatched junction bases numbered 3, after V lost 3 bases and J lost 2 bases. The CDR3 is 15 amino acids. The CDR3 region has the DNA TGTGCTAGTGGTTTAGGGACAGGTCCCTACAATGAGCAGTTCTTC. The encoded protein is CASGLGTGPYNEQFF.

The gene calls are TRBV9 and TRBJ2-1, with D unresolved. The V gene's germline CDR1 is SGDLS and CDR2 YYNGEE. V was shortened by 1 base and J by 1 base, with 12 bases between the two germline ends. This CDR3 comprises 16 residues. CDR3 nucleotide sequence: TGTGCCAGCAGCGTATTCTCTCGGAGTTCCTACAATGAGCAGTTCTTC. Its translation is CASSVFSRSSYNEQFF.

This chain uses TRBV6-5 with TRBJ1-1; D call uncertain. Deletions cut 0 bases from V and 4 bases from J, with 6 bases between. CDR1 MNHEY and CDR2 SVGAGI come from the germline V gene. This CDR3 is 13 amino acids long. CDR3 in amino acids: CASSYSPGTEAFF. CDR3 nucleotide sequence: TGTGCCAGCAGTTACTCGCCGGGCACTGAAGCTTTCTTT.

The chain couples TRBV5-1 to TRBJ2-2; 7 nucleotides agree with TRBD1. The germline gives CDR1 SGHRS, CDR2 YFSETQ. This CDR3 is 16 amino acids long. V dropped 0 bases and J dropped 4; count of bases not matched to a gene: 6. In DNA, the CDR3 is TGCGCCAGCAGCTTGGTAATTGGGACAGCCACCGGGGAGCTGTTTTTT. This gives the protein CASSLVIGTATGELFF.

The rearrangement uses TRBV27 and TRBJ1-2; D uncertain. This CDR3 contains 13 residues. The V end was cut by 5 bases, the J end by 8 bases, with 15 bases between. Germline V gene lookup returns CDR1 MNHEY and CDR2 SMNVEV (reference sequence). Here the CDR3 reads CASSPNTLGGYTF. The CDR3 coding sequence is TGTGCCAGCAGTCCGAATACACTCGGGGGCTACACCTTC.

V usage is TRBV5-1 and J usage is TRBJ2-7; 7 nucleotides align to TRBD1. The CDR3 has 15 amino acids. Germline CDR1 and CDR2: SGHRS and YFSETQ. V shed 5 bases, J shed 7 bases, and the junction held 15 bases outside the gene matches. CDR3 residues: CASRQELTGLREQYF. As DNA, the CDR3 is TGCGCCAGCAGACAAGAACTGACAGGGCTTCGGGAGCAGTACTTC.

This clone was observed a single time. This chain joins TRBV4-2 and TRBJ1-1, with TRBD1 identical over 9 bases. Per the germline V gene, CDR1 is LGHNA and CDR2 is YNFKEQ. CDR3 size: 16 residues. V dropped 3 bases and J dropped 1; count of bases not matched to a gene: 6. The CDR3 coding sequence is TGTGCCAGCAGCCAGGGACAGGGTTTATCGAACACTGAAGCTTTCTTT. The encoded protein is CASSQGQGLSNTEAFF.

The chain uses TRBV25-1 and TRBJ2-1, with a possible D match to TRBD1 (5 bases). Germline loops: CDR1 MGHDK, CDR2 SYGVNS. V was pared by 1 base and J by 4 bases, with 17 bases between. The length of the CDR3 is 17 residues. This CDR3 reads CASSEWSQGGAYNEQFF. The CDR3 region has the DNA TGTGCCAGCAGTGAATGGTCCCAGGGTGGGGCTTACAATGAGCAGTTCTTC.

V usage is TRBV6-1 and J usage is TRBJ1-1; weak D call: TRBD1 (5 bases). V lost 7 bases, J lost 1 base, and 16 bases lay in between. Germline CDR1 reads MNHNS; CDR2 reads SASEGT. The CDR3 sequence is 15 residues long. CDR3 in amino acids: CASINPGRGNTEAFF. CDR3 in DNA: TGTGCCAGCATCAATCCGGGTAGGGGGAACACTGAAGCTTTCTTT.

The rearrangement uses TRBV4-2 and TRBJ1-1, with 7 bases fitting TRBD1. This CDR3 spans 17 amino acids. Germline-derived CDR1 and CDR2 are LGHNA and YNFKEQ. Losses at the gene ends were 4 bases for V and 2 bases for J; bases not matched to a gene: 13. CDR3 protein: CASSPTLKQGSNTEAFF. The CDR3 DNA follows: TGTGCCAGCAGCCCGACCCTCAAACAGGGGAGCAACACTGAAGCTTTCTTT.

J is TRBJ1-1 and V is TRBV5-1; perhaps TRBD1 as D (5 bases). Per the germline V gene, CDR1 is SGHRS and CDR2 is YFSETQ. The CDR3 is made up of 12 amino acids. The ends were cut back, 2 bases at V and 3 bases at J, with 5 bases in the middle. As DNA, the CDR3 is TGCGCCAGCAGCTTCAGGGACACTGAAGCTTTCTTT. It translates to CASSFRDTEAFF.

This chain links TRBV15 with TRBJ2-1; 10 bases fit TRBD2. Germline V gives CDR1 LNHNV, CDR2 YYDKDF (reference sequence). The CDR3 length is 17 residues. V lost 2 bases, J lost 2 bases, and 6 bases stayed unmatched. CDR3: CATSRRTSGLPYNEQFF. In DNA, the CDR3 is TGTGCCACCAGCAGAAGGACTAGCGGTCTTCCCTACAATGAGCAGTTCTTC.

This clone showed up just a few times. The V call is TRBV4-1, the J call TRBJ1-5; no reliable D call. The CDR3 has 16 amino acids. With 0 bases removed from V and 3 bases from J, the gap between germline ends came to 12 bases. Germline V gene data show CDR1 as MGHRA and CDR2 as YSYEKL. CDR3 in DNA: TGCGCCAGCAGCCAAGATCCGGCCAGGTCCAATCAGCCCCAGCATTTT. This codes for CASSQDPARSNQPQHF.